This T cell receptor (beta chain) was obtained from a study of cytomegalovirus exposure and HLA in healthy donors. The germline V gene encodes CDR1 DFQATT and CDR2 SNEGSKA (reference sequence). V lost 3 bases to trimming and J lost 7 bases; unmatched junction nucleotides: 2. This CDR3 has 11 residues. Whole-study findings and limits: Later, an analysis found that TCR clusters from the first cohort tended to co-occur in the 120 or so validation repertoires. The authors listed over 150 TCR beta chains as cytomegalovirus-associated.

About this clone: Its antigen is currently unknown.

Assay used: immunoSEQ multiplex PCR; TCRdb lists only in-frame clones, some missing. This table has over 250,000 clones, 75% to 90% appearing once. Input material: PBMCs. V usage is TRBV20-1 and J usage is TRBJ1-1; TRBD1 matches at 7 bases. This clonotype was sampled from a woman younger than 45 in good health and CMV-seropositive. DNA of the CDR3: TGCAGTGCTAGGAGACAGGGTGAAGCTTTCTTT. Its protein is CSARRQGEAFF.